These 2 T cell receptor beta chains were all obtained from the same sample, sequenced in a study of T cells expressing NK-cell markers. Following a re-call of the 5' RACE reads, TCRdb has one entry per CDR3 protein and lacks DNA. Its listing shows 500,000 to 700,000 distinct CDR3 sequences. Sequencing was performed on blood T cells: a sorted CD56 or NKG2C T cell subset, CD4+ or CD8+ T cells, or bulk PBMC T cells (not recorded which). The receptors were gathered from a man aged 18 to 29 in good health.

The gene calls are TRBV18 and TRBJ1-1; TCRdb reports TRBD1, a call that lacks DNA to check it against. The CDR3 runs 16 residues. CDR1 is KGHSH and CDR2 is LQKENI in the germline V gene. CDR3 sequence reads: CASSPRARTGDTEAFF.

The chain employs TRBV14 and TRBJ2-1; TCRdb picks TRBD1, but there is no DNA to check that call. Germline assignment: CDR1 SGHDN and CDR2 FVKESK. The CDR3 contains 18 residues. The CDR3 region is CASSLLRSKGTGVNEQFF.